This entry concerns a single T cell receptor beta chain. Its specificity is unknown. This sample was taken from a study of OX40 agonist ivuxolimab in advanced cancers. Study context: An agonistic human IgG2 monoclonal antibody against OX40 (CD134) was given.

The study's findings and limits: Low normalized T-cell clonal expansion was also seen in some nonresponders. Compared with others, partial responders at 0.1-3.0 mg/kg displayed clonal expansion among the lowest.

Some clones are missing from TCRdb's copy, which holds only in-frame ones; the method was immunoSEQ multiplex PCR. The table lists 100,000 to 150,000 clones, around 92% of them singletons. Germline V gene data show CDR1 as SEHNR and CDR2 as FQNEAQ (reference sequence). Deletions cut 4 bases from V and 6 bases from J, with 21 bases between. The CDR3 has 16 residues. Sample: CD4+ or CD8+ T cells sorted from blood, taken in a trial of the OX40 agonist ivuxolimab. The receptor was derived from an adult with an advanced solid tumor such as melanoma, head and neck, liver or kidney cancer. The J gene is TRBJ2-5, the V gene TRBV7-9; D perhaps matches TRBD1 (5 bases). CDR3 DNA sequence: TGTGCCAGCAGCTCCCTCAGACAGCCAGTAGGCAAGACCCAGTACTTC. It encodes CASSSLRQPVGKTQYF.